This entry lists 10 T cell receptor beta chains sequenced from one sample in a study of T-cell reconstitution after alpha-beta-depleted transplantation in children. Unique molecular identifiers were incorporated when the TCRbeta library was constructed. TCRdb reprocessed the PCR reads with MiXCR, giving one entry per CDR3 protein. The sample has around 530,000 distinct CDR3 sequences; around a third are singletons. Sequences were derived from PBMCs from the stem cell graft donor, sampled from the stem cell graft. The receptors stem from a human donor who donated a stem cell graft to a child with aplastic anemia.

Turning to this clonotype: Possible read error: a much larger clone is one base away. The chain carries TRBV5-1 and TRBJ1-1; 7 bases agree with TRBD1. CDR3 length equals 14 residues. Germline assignment: CDR1 SGHRS and CDR2 YFSETQ. V was clipped by 4 bases and J by 0 bases; unmatched bases: 3. The CDR3 loop is CASSQGTVNTEAFF. The DNA for the CDR3 is TGCGCCAGCAGCCAAGGGACAGTGAACACTGAAGCTTTCTTT.

This clonotype was detected only a few times. This chain connects TRBV15 to TRBJ2-3; D is unclear. V was clipped by 0 bases and J by 5 bases, with 6 bases between them. This CDR3 contains 13 residues. The germline gives CDR1 LNHNV, CDR2 YYDKDF (reference sequence). This CDR3 reads CATSREVIDTQYF. In DNA, the CDR3 is TGTGCCACCAGCAGAGAAGTTATAGATACGCAGTATTTT. The entire variable domain, with the rest obtained from reference TRBV15 and TRBJ2-3, is as follows: DAMVIQNPRYQVTQFGKPVTLSCSQTLNHNVMYWYQQKSSQAPKLLFHYYDKDFNNEADTPDNFQSRRPNTSFCFLDIRSPGLGDTAMYLCATSREVIDTQYFGPGTRLTVL.

The chain carries TRBV5-1 and TRBJ2-1; D is ambiguous. V lost 4 bases to trimming and J lost 7 bases, with 12 bases between them. The CDR3 spans 13 residues. Germline-derived CDR1 and CDR2 are SGHRS and YFSETQ. In DNA, the CDR3 is TGCGCCAGCAGCCAGACCCGATGGAATGAGCAGTTCTTC. It is translated as CASSQTRWNEQFF.

This clonotype was seen ten or more times. The chain employs TRBV12-3 or TRBV12-4 and TRBJ2-7; possible D gene TRBD1, 6 bases. The CDR3 has 11 residues. With 5 bases removed from V and 4 bases from J, the gap between germline ends came to 6 bases. The CDR3 sequence: CASSTGYEQYV. The CDR3 coding sequence is TGTGCCAGCAGTACAGGGTACGAGCAGTACGTC.

Comment on this clonotype: An end of the junction does not agree with germline; a read error may underlie this. This chain connects TRBV28 to TRBJ1-2; possible D gene TRBD1, 5 bases. The CDR3 runs 20 residues. Germline V lookup: CDR1 MDHEN, CDR2 SYDVKM. CDR3 residues: CASIPRHRQDSAPRNYGDTF. The CDR3 DNA reads as TGTGCCAGCATCCCTCGACACAGGCAGGATTCTGCCCCACGTAACTATGGCGACACCTTC.

In its sample, this clonotype was seen a few times. This chain links TRBV6-5 with TRBJ1-1; D is uncertain. V lost 6 bases, J lost 10 bases, and 12 bases lay in between. The CDR3 sequence is 11 residues long. CDR1 is MNHEY, CDR2 SVGAGI, per germline. CDR3 nucleotides: TGTGCCAGCAGCAACCCCAATGGAGCTTTCTTT. Its protein product is CASSNPNGAFF.

The sample holds a few counts of this clonotype. V gene TRBV12-3 or TRBV12-4 combines with J gene TRBJ1-4; TRBD1 might be the D (5 bases). V lost 7 bases, J lost 4 bases, and 16 bases lay in between. The CDR3 is made up of 15 amino acids. The CDR3 loop reads CASISGGINNEKLFF. The DNA of the CDR3 is TGTGCCAGCATCTCCGGGGGGATCAATAATGAAAAACTGTTTTTT.

The chain recombines TRBV6-2 or TRBV6-3 with TRBJ1-5; D is undetermined. Germline CDR1 MNHEY, CDR2 SVGEGT. The V and J ends lost 2 bases and 5 bases respectively, with 13 bases between them. The length of the CDR3 is 15 residues. CDR3 region: CASSYEGNSYQPQHF. The CDR3 DNA is TGTGCCAGCAGTTACGAGGGAAACTCTTATCAGCCCCAGCATTTT.

The chain employs TRBV29-1 and TRBJ2-3; 14 bases line up with TRBD2. Trimming cost V 4 bases and J 4 bases; bases outside gene matches: 13. Germline-derived CDR1 and CDR2 are SQVTM and ANQGSEA. The CDR3 covers 18 residues. CDR3 loop: CSVGPDGTSGGYADTQYF. CDR3 DNA sequence: TGCAGCGTTGGGCCGGATGGGACTAGCGGGGGATACGCAGATACGCAGTATTTT.

The chain combines TRBV19 with TRBJ1-2, with TRBD1 matching over 9 bases. This CDR3 is 18 amino acids long. V trimming: 4 bases; J trimming: 0 bases; junction bases outside the gene matches: 12. From germline, CDR1 is LNHDA and CDR2 SQIVND (reference sequence). CDR3 protein: CASSNPLMDRGSNYGYTF. The CDR3 nucleotides read TGTGCCAGTAGTAACCCCCTCATGGACAGGGGCTCTAACTATGGCTACACCTTC.